This paragraph covers one TCR beta chain sequence. This clonotype showed up many times. Its antigen has not been determined. No quality values exist for individual bases; no much larger clone is one base distant. This sample was taken from a study of T cells after yellow fever vaccination (dated 2019 in TCRdb). For context, the study as a whole: Libraries from fractions with low cell numbers were prepared with the SMART-Seq v4 Ultra Low Input RNA kit. Bulk TCR alpha and beta repertoires were sequenced longitudinally to track T-cell clones before and after primary and booster YFV17D yellow fever vaccination. Two healthy male donors, one aged 18 to 29 and one aged 30 to 40 years, made up the cohort. Blood was drawn at multiple timepoints before and after primary and secondary immunization, with bulk PBMC replicates and cell subsets isolated.

CDR1 and CDR2 are drawn from the germline V gene (reference sequence): SEHNR, FQNEAQ. For this chain, trimming is 7 bases at the V end and 7 bases at the J end, and the number of junction bases without a gene match is 1. Counted from cysteine to phenylalanine, this CDR3 has 13 amino acids. The CDR3 DNA has 39 bases and is translated from base 1. Results the study describes overall, beyond this receptor: FACS-sorted repertoires could contain abundant contaminating clonotypes from the bulk population, so computational filtering was required. Compared with the primary T-cell response, the secondary T-cell response was faster but weaker, reaching its peak on day 5 rather than on day 15. Only two donors were included in the study, so the extent to which the findings can be generalized is limited. After the booster, most of the clones that had expanded following primary vaccination were detected again (around 95% of CD4 and 80% to 90% of CD8), which suggests that memory was broadly maintained. A small fraction of clonotypes appeared in both the CD4 and CD8 compartments, likely as a result of convergent recombination.

TCR cDNA was synthesized by 5'RACE template switching, which introduced a universal primer site and unique molecular identifiers. Priming for cDNA synthesis came from both the TCR alpha and TCR beta constant segments. Two PCR steps were used to amplify libraries, with sample barcodes and sequencing adapters being added in the second step. Libraries were sequenced on Illumina HiSeq 2500 (2x100 bp) or NovaSeq (2x150 bp). The authors processed their data as follows. MIGEC handled demultiplexing of reads and collapsing into UMI consensus sequences, while MiXCR performed V(D)J alignment. Using edgeR on replicate PBMC samples, clonotypes were called vaccine-responding if FDR was below 0.01 and the log2 fold change was above 5 up to day 15. CD4 or CD8 identity was assigned to each bulk clonotype according to whether the clonotype was present at higher abundance in the sequenced CD4 repertoire or the sequenced CD8 repertoire. TCRdb reanalyzed the raw reads on its own, using fastp at Q25 for trimming and MiXCR for clone calling, and kept in-frame beta chains. Each CDR3 protein gets just one entry, which takes the most common genes and DNA from the rows behind it. It is TCRdb's table, rather than the study itself, that gives the V and J calls and clone size. This sample has hundreds of thousands of distinct CDR3 sequences in its table, and 10% to 15% of those were observed once. The top ten constitute about 15% of the sample.

The treatment or condition label, read with the paper, signifies: live attenuated yellow fever vaccine strain. At each blood-draw timepoint, two biological replicates of bulk PBMCs were obtained. PBMCs were isolated from peripheral blood using a standard Ficoll-Paque protocol. TriZol was used to extract RNA from bulk PBMCs, CD4 and CD8 fractions, and dextramer-positive and dextramer-negative fractions. This clonotype was obtained from a man between 25 and 39 years old who received the YFV17D yellow fever vaccine. The receptor chain draws on TRBV7-9 and TRBJ2-1, with 13 bases in between that match TRBD2. The sequencing here drew on PBMCs, taken on the day of the yellow fever booster vaccination. The DNA is as follows: TGTGCCAGCACGGGACTAGCGGGGAATGAGCAGTTCTTC. It is translated as CASTGLAGNEQFF.